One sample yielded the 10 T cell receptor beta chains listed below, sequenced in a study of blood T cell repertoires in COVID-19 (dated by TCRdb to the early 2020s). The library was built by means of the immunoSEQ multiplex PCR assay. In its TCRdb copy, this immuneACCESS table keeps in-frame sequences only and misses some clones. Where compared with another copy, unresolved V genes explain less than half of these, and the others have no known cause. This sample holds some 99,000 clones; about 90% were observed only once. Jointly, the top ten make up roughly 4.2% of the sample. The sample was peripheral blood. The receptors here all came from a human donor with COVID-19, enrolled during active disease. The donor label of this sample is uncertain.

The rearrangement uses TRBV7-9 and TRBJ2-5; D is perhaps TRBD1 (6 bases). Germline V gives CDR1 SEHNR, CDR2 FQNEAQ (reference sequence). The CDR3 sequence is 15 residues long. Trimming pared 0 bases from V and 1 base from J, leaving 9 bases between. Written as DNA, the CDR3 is TGTGCCAGCAGCTTAGCGTTACAGGGCCAAGAGACCCAGTACTTC. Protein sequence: CASSLALQGQETQYF.

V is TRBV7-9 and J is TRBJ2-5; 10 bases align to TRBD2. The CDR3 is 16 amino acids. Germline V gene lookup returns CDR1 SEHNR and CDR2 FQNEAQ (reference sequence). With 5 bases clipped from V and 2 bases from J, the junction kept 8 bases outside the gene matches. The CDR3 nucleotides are TGTGCCAGCAGCCCCGGACTAGCGGAATCACAAGAGACCCAGTACTTC. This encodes CASSPGLAESQETQYF.

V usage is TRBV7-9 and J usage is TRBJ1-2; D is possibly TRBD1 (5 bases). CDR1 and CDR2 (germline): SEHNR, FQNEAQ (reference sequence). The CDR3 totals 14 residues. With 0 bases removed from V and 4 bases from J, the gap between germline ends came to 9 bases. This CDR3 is CASSLADRSYGYTF. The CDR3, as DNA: TGTGCCAGCAGCTTAGCCGACAGAAGCTATGGCTACACCTTC.

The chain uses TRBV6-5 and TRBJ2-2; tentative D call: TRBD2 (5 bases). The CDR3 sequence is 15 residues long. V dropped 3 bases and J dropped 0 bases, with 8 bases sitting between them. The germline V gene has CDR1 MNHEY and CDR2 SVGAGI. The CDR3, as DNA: TGTGCCAGCAGTTATGAGGGATCGAACACCGGGGAGCTGTTTTTT. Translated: CASSYEGSNTGELFF.

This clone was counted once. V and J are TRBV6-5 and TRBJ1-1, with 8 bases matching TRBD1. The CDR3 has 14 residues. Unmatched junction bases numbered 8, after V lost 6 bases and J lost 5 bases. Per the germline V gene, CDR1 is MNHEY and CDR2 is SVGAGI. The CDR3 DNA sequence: TGTGCCAGCAGACGACAGGGGCAAAGGACTGAAGCTTTCTTT. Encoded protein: CASRRQGQRTEAFF.

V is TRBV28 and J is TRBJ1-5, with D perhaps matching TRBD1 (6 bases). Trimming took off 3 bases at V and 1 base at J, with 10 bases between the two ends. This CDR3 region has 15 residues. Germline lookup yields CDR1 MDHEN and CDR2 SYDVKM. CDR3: CASSFPQGSNQPQHF. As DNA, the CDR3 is TGTGCCAGCAGTTTCCCACAGGGAAGCAATCAGCCCCAGCATTTT.

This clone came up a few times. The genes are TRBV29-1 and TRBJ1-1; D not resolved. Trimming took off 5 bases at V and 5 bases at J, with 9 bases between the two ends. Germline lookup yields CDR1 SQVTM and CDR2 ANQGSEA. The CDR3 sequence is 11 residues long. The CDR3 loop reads CSVPGRTEAFF. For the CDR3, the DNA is TGCAGCGTTCCCGGGAGAACTGAAGCTTTCTTT. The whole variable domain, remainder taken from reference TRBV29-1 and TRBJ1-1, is SAVISQKPSRDICQRGTSLTIQCQVDSQVTMMFWYRQQPGQSLTLIATANQGSEATYESGFVIDKFPISRPNLTFSTLTVSNMSPEDSSIYLCSVPGRTEAFFGQGTRLTVV.

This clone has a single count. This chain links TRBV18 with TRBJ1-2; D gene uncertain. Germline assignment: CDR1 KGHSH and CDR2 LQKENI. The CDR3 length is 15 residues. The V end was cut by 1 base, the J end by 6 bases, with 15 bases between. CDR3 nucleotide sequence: TGTGCCAGCTCACCACAAGCGGGTGTGGGAGATGGCTACACCTTC. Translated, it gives CASSPQAGVGDGYTF.

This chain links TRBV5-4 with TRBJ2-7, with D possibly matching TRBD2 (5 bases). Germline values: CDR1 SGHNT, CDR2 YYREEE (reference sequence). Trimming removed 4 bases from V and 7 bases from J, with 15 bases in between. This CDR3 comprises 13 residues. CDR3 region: CASSGPRTGEQYF. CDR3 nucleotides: TGTGCCAGCAGCGGTCCGAGGACGGGGGAGCAGTACTTC.

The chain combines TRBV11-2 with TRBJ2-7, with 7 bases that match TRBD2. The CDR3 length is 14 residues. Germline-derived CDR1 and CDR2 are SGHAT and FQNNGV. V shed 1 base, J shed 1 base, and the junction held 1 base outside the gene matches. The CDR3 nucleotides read TGTGCCAGCAGCTTAGTAGCGGGTTCCTACGAGCAGTACTTC. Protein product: CASSLVAGSYEQYF.